One sample yielded the 2 T cell receptor beta chains listed below, sequenced in a study of immune heterogeneity within non-small cell lung tumors (dated by TCRdb to the late 2010s). For the TCR template, genomic DNA was extracted from bulk tumor tissue, and around 600 ng of gDNA was amplified for each sample. During surgery, multiple biopsies were taken from each primary tumor, with sampling sites spaced as far apart as possible within the tumor mass. The study cohort was described as untreated and was composed of newly diagnosed NSCLC cases undergoing curative surgery. For sequencing, a HiSeq X Ten was employed. The TCR beta CDR3 region was amplified with a multiplex PCR system whose first round of approximately 11 cycles used 32 V-gene forward primers and 13 J-gene reverse primers. Using fastp at Q25 and MiXCR, TCRdb reprocessed the public reads and kept productive beta chains. Merged by CDR3 protein, the rows form single entries marked with the most common genes and DNA. This sample gives about 16,000 distinct CDR3 sequences in total; approximately 26% of them show up just once. Of the sample, roughly 5.2% is held by the ten largest clones.

The sequencing input was lung tumor tissue. Every receptor here comes from a man aged 40-49 years with non-small cell lung cancer.

As to this clonotype: This may be a read error: a much more frequent sequence differs by one nucleotide. CDR3 sequence reads: CASSAKGGLSQPQHF. CDR3 nucleotide sequence: TGTGCCAGCAGCGCGAAAGGGGGTTTGTCTCAGCCCCAGCATTTT. The rearrangement uses TRBV7-8 and TRBJ1-5; D possibly corresponds to TRBD1 (6 bases). Deletions cut 5 bases from V and 6 bases from J, with 17 bases between. Germline CDR1 reads SGHVS; CDR2 reads FQNEAQ. The CDR3 loop spans 15 amino acids.

Of note for this clonotype: Just one base apart from a much larger clone, this may be a read error. The chain has TRBV20-1 and TRBJ1-1; D is perhaps TRBD1 (6 bases). The CDR3 covers 14 residues. The V gene's germline CDR1 is DFQATT and CDR2 SNEGSKA (reference sequence). CDR3 bases: TGCAATGCTAGTAGACTACAGGGCCCCACTGAAGCTTTCTTT. The encoded protein is CNASRLQGPTEAFF.